This section outlines one TCR beta chain sequence together with its context. Six replicates per PBMC sample, mostly from roughly 490 ng of genomic DNA. Clones were sequenced by immunoSEQ multiplex PCR, and TCRdb holds only the in-frame ones, with some missing. The repertoire includes 55,000 to 75,000 clones, roughly 80% of them detected once, and about 2.5% sits in the top ten. The sample originates from a study of neoadjuvant anti-PD-1 for oral cavity cancer. CDR3 length: 14 amino acids. The V gene end was trimmed by 3 bases and the J gene end by 6 bases; junction bases not matched to a gene: 6. Germline V lookup: CDR1 SEHNR, CDR2 FQNEAQ (reference sequence).

This receptor was obtained from a person aged 40 to 85 with oral cavity squamous cell carcinoma. The chain couples TRBV7-9 to TRBJ2-3; 7 bases agree with TRBD2. The starting material was PBMCs, obtained before nivolumab (anti-PD-1) treatment. The CDR3 nucleotides read TGTGCCAGCAGCTTCGGACTAGAGGGGGATACGCAGTATTTT. Encoded protein: CASSFGLEGDTQYF.